This T cell receptor (beta chain) emerged from a study of T cell responses to AZD1222 COVID-19 vaccine. Across the study: Doses given second, at about 4 or about 12 weeks, were pooled.

This clone came up a few times. Its specificity is not known. Here immunoSEQ multiplex PCR was the method, and the copy in TCRdb shows in-frame clones only, minus some. The table has some 99,000 clones, 91% seen once. Study-wide results and limits: Only 5 or 6 people who got AZD1222 tested seropositive at baseline.

After removal of 2 bases from V and 5 bases from J, the junction contained 5 bases not matched to a gene. CDR1 and CDR2 from the germline V gene are SGHNT and YYREEE (reference sequence). This CDR3 is built from 14 residues. This TCR derives from an adult in good health. The specimen was peripheral blood, collected on day 0 of AZD1222 vaccination. The chain is built from TRBV5-4 and TRBJ2-5; 8 bases align to TRBD1. The CDR3 region is CASSFGQGGETQYF. The CDR3 DNA sequence: TGTGCCAGCAGCTTCGGACAGGGTGGGGAGACCCAGTACTTC.